One sample yielded the 18 T cell receptor beta chains listed below, sequenced in a study of graft-versus-host responses after intestinal transplantation. Assay used: immunoSEQ multiplex PCR; TCRdb lists only in-frame clones, some missing. The sample records 90,000 to 95,000 clones, around 90% being singletons. No antigen has been identified for these receptors. The input for sequencing was unstimulated CD8+ T cells sorted from spleen or lymph node cells, taken before intestinal transplant. The receptors here all came from a human donor who received an intestinal transplant.

V and J are TRBV7-7 and TRBJ2-2, with 8 bases that match TRBD2. The V gene's germline CDR1 is SSHAT and CDR2 FNYEAQ (reference sequence). The CDR3 loop spans 15 amino acids. J lost 7 bases, V lost 3 bases, and 7 bases had no gene match. CDR3: CASSFSAGVDGELFF. CDR3 in DNA: TGTGCCAGCAGCTTCTCAGCGGGAGTAGACGGGGAGCTGTTTTTT.

The rearrangement uses TRBV5-4 and TRBJ2-1; D not certain. V gave up 1 base and J gave up 9 bases, with 8 bases separating them. CDR1 SGHNT and CDR2 YYREEE come from the germline V gene (reference sequence). The length of the CDR3 is 12 residues. The CDR3 DNA reads as TGTGCCAGCAGCTTGCCCCCGGTTGAGCAGTTCTTC. Encoded protein: CASSLPPVEQFF.

This chain uses TRBV10-2 with TRBJ2-1, with TRBD2 identical over 11 bases. V gave up 6 bases and J gave up 4 bases; unmatched junction bases: 2. The CDR3 loop spans 14 amino acids. Germline CDR1 WSHSY, CDR2 SAAADI. The CDR3 region has the DNA TGCGCCAGCAGCCGACTAGCGGGATACAATGAGCAGTTCTTC. Its translation is CASSRLAGYNEQFF.

This clone was seen a single time. V gene TRBV2 combines with J gene TRBJ1-6, with D possibly being TRBD1 (6 bases). V was pared by 0 bases and J by 7 bases, with 13 bases between. In germline, CDR1 is SNHLY, CDR2 FYNNEI. The CDR3 loop spans 16 amino acids. CDR3 nucleotide sequence: TGTGCCAGCAGTGAAGCGCAGGGGAGGTCCAATTCACCCCTCCACTTT. This sequence encodes CASSEAQGRSNSPLHF.

Details on this clone: The same CDR3 arises from other DNA sequences in this sample as well. The chain is built from TRBV18 and TRBJ1-1; D remains ambiguous. The CDR3 is 12 amino acids. Trimming cost V 3 bases and J 2 bases, with 4 bases left between them. In germline, CDR1 is KGHSH, CDR2 LQKENI. CDR3 nucleotide sequence: TGTGCCAGCTCACCCCTAAACACTGAAGCTTTCTTT. Residues: CASSPLNTEAFF. Looking up the rest from reference TRBV18 and TRBJ1-1 gives the full variable domain: NAGVMQNPRHLVRRRGQEARLRCSPMKGHSHVYWYRQLPEEGLKFMVYLQKENIIDESGMPKERFSAEFPKEGPSILRIQQVVRGDSAAYFCASSPLNTEAFFGQGTRLTVV.

J is TRBJ2-7 and V is TRBV25-1; the D gene is possibly TRBD1 (6 bases). V lost 3 bases to trimming and J lost 5 bases, with 14 bases between them. The CDR3 has 14 amino acids. CDR1 and CDR2 from the germline V gene are MGHDK and SYGVNS. The CDR3 region is CASSDTNRVHEQYF. The CDR3 DNA sequence: TGTGCCAGCAGTGATACCAACAGGGTCCACGAGCAGTACTTC.

The V gene is TRBV11-2, the J gene TRBJ1-2; D is possibly TRBD1 (6 bases). The germline CDR1 and CDR2 sequences are SGHAT and FQNNGV. CDR3 length equals 17 residues. V lost 4 bases to trimming and J lost 1 base, with 19 bases between them. The CDR3 sequence: CASSSPDSFDFNYGYTF. CDR3 in DNA: TGTGCCAGCAGCTCCCCGGACAGTTTCGACTTTAACTATGGCTACACCTTC.

This chain uses TRBV9 with TRBJ2-7, with D perhaps TRBD1 (5 bases). The CDR3 covers 16 residues. From germline, CDR1 is SGDLS and CDR2 YYNGEE. V was pared by 4 bases and J by 0 bases, with 17 bases between. CDR3 amino acids: CASSPSSTGLSYEQYF. Here the CDR3 DNA reads TGTGCCAGCAGCCCATCATCAACAGGCCTCTCCTACGAGCAGTACTTC.

The chain recombines TRBV11-2 with TRBJ2-2; TRBD2 matches at 12 bases. The CDR3 spans 16 residues. The germline gives CDR1 SGHAT, CDR2 FQNNGV. Germline trimming cut 5 bases from V and 5 bases from J; bases unmatched to any gene: 6. The CDR3 DNA is TGTGCCAGCAGCAGCACCGGGACTAGCGGGACCGGGGAGCTGTTTTTT. It translates to CASSSTGTSGTGELFF.

The rearrangement uses TRBV5-1 and TRBJ2-7; no reliable D call. The CDR3 is made up of 14 amino acids. V lost 3 bases, J lost 2 bases, and 12 bases lay in between. The germline CDR1 and CDR2 sequences are SGHRS and YFSETQ. The CDR3 sequence is CASSSKGLTYEQYF. The CDR3 DNA reads as TGCGCCAGCAGCTCTAAAGGTCTCACCTACGAGCAGTACTTC.

This clone was counted a few times. V and J are TRBV23-1 and TRBJ2-7; the match to TRBD1 covers 7 bases. TRBV23-1 is recorded as an ORF, its role being uncertain. V shed 8 bases, J shed 0 bases, and the junction held 7 bases outside the gene matches. This CDR3 contains 14 residues. CDR3 in DNA: TGCGCCAGCCCCCTGACAGGGAGCTCCTACGAGCAGTACTTC. This gives the protein CASPLTGSSYEQYF.

The chain recombines TRBV19 with TRBJ2-1, with D tentatively TRBD2 (5 bases). CDR1 is LNHDA, CDR2 SQIVND, per germline (reference sequence). The length of the CDR3 is 13 residues. V lost 1 base to trimming and J lost 8 bases, with 9 bases between them. CDR3 amino acids: CASSIAAGDEQFF. The CDR3 region has the DNA TGTGCCAGTAGTATAGCGGCGGGCGATGAGCAGTTCTTC.

This clone was detected only once. The chain has TRBV28 and TRBJ2-7; D ambiguous. The CDR3 has 14 residues. V gave up 3 bases and J gave up 4 bases, with 13 bases separating them. Germline values: CDR1 MDHEN, CDR2 SYDVKM. The CDR3 loop is CASSLDRTPYEQYF. In DNA, the CDR3 is TGTGCCAGCAGTTTGGACCGTACACCATACGAGCAGTACTTC.

The rearrangement joins TRBV5-6 to TRBJ2-7; maybe TRBD2 (6 bases). CDR3 size: 19 residues. V dropped 3 bases and J dropped 5 bases, with 30 bases sitting between them. Germline loops: CDR1 SGHDT, CDR2 YYEEEE. CDR3 DNA: TGTGCCAGCAGCTCCAACCCGCCCGGGATAGGGGAGGATAGGAACGAGCAGTACTTC. Translation: CASSSNPPGIGEDRNEQYF.

The chain combines TRBV9 with TRBJ1-5; 8 nucleotides match TRBD1. The length of the CDR3 is 13 residues. V shed 7 bases and J 6 bases; nucleotides not matched to a gene: 6. Germline V gene data show CDR1 as SGDLS and CDR2 as YYNGEE. The CDR3 bases are TGTGCCAGCGGCGAGGGGACAGGTCAGCCCCAGCATTTT. It translates to CASGEGTGQPQHF.

V usage is TRBV2 and J usage is TRBJ2-3, with no clear D. V lost 7 bases to trimming and J lost 0 bases, with 5 bases between them. Germline V gene lookup returns CDR1 SNHLY and CDR2 FYNNEI. The CDR3 is 12 amino acids. CDR3 coding DNA: TGTGCCAGCATTCGGAGCACAGATACGCAGTATTTT. It translates to CASIRSTDTQYF.

The gene calls are TRBV7-6 and TRBJ2-3, with 10 bases matching TRBD2. The CDR3 covers 18 residues. CDR1 SGHVS and CDR2 FNYEAQ come from the germline V gene. Germline trimming cut 0 bases from V and 1 base from J; bases unmatched to any gene: 7. The CDR3 DNA reads as TGTGCCAGCAGCTTAGCAATGACCGGGACTAGCGGCACAGATACGCAGTATTTT. As protein: CASSLAMTGTSGTDTQYF.

The chain links TRBV9 to TRBJ2-3; D possibly matches TRBD1 or TRBD2 (7 bases each). The CDR3 spans 15 residues. The ends were cut back, 3 bases at V and 1 base at J, with 12 bases in the middle. CDR1 is SGDLS and CDR2 is YYNGEE in the germline V gene. The CDR3: CASSGQGGGTDTQYF. The CDR3 DNA reads as TGTGCCAGCAGCGGACAGGGAGGGGGCACAGATACGCAGTATTTT.